Detailed here is one TCR beta chain. This entry belongs to a study of blood T cells in healthy people across ages. CDR1 and CDR2 from the germline V gene are SGHTA and FQGTGA. The CDR3 has 16 residues. V lost 1 base and J 0 bases, leaving 9 bases between the germline ends. The second PCR ran roughly 7 to 12 cycles with a sample-barcoded 5' primer and J-beta primers. Each cDNA molecule was tagged by a template-switch adaptor that had 12 random nucleotides. TCRdb re-called the 5' RACE reads through MiXCR, storing one row per CDR3 protein. The sample consists of approximately 780,000 distinct CDR3 sequences, around a quarter of them appearing once. These data were also reused for a study on T cells of mothers and their children.

The receptor's source is a boy aged 5-17 years in good health. Sequenced sample: blood. V and J are TRBV7-3 and TRBJ2-2; D is uncertain. The CDR3 loop is CASSLRNTANTGELFF. DNA for the CDR3: TGTGCCAGCAGCTTAAGAAACACCGCGAACACCGGGGAGCTGTTTTTT.